This entry describes one T cell receptor beta chain. This sample was taken from a study of OX40 agonist ivuxolimab in advanced cancers. Clones were read by immunoSEQ multiplex PCR, and TCRdb kept only the in-frame ones, dropping some. Altogether 95,000 to 150,000 clones are present, around 93% being singletons, with the ten largest covering about 0.14%. CDR1 and CDR2 (germline): SGHTA, FQGNSA. This CDR3 has 16 amino acids. Trimming cost V 6 bases and J 4 bases, with 19 bases left between them. The V and J genes are TRBV7-2 and TRBJ1-5; weak D call: TRBD1 (6 bases). The sequencing used CD4+ or CD8+ T cells sorted from blood, collected in a trial of the OX40 agonist ivuxolimab. The TCR originated in an adult with an advanced solid tumor such as melanoma, head and neck, liver or kidney cancer. CDR3 in DNA: TGTGCCAGCAGTCACTATCGGGGGCAAAGAAATCAGCCCCAGCATTTT. This gives the protein CASSHYRGQRNQPQHF.